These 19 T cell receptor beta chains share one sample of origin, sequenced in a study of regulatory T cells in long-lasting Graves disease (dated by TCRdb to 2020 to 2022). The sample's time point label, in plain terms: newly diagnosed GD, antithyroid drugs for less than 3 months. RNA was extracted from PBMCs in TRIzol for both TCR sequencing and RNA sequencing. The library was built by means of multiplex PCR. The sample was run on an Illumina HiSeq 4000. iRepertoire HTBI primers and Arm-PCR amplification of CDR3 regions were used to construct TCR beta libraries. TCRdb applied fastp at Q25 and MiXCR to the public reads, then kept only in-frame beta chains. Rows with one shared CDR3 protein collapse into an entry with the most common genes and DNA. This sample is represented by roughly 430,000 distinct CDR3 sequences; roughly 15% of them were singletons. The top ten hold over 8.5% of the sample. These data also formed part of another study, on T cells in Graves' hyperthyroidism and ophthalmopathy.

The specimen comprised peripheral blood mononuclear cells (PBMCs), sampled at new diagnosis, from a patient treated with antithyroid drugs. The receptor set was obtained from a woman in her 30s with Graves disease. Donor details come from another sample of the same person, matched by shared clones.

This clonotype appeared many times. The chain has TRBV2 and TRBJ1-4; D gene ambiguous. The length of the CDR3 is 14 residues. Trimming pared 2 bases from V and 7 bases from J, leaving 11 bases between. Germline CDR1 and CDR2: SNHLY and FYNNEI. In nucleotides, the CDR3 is TGTGCCAGCAGTGAATCCGGCCACAGTGAAAAACTGTTTTTT. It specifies CASSESGHSEKLFF.

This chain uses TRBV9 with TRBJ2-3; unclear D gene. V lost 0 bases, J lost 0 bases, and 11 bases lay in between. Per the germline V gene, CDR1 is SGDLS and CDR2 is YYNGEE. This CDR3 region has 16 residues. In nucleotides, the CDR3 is TGTGCCAGCAGCGTAGAGGCGAACCCTAGCACAGATACGCAGTATTTT. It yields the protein CASSVEANPSTDTQYF.

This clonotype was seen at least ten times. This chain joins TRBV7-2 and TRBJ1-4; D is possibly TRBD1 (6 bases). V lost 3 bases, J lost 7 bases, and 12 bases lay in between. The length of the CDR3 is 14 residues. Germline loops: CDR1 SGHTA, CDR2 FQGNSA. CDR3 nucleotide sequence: TGTGCCAGCAGCTTTGGGGGGCTAAGTGAAAAACTGTTTTTT. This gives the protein CASSFGGLSEKLFF.

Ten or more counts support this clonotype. CDR3 loop: CASSHESSLAGSVNEQFF. The CDR3 coding sequence is TGTGCCAGCAGCCATGAATCTTCACTAGCGGGATCGGTTAATGAGCAGTTCTTC. J is TRBJ2-1 and V is TRBV3-1, with TRBD2 matching 10 bases. The CDR3 sequence is 18 residues long. Germline lookup yields CDR1 LGHDT and CDR2 YNNKEL (reference sequence). The V segment lost 3 bases and the J segment 7 bases; nucleotides outside the gene matches: 15.

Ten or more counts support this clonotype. The CDR3 spells CSAKQGATSTDTQYF. In nucleotides, the CDR3 is TGCAGCGCCAAACAGGGGGCTACCAGCACAGATACGCAGTATTTT. This rearrangement joins TRBV29-1 to TRBJ2-3, with 9 bases aligning to TRBD1. The CDR3 is 15 amino acids. The V gene's germline CDR1 is SQVTM and CDR2 ANQGSEA. V shed 7 bases, J shed 0 bases, and the junction held 8 bases outside the gene matches.

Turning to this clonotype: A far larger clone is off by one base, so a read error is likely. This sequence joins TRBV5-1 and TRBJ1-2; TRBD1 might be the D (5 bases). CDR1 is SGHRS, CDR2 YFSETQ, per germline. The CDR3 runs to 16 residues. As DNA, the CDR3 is TGTGCCAGCAGCGTCTATTCCGGGACGGAGAACTATGGCTACGCCTTC. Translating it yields CASSVYSGTENYGYAF.

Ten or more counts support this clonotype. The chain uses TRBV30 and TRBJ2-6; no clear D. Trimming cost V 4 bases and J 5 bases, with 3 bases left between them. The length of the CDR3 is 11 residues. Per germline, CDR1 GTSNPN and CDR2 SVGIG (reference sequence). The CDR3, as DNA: TGTGCCTGGAAACGGGCCAACGTCCTGACTTTC. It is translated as CAWKRANVLTF.

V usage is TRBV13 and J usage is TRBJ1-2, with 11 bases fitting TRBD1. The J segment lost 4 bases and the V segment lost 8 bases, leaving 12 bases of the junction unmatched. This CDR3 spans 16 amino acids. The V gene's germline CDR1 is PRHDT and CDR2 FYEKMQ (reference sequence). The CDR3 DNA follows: TGTGCCAGCTGTTGGACAGGGGGCGGATTAGGCTATGGCTACACCTTC. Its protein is CASCWTGGGLGYGYTF.

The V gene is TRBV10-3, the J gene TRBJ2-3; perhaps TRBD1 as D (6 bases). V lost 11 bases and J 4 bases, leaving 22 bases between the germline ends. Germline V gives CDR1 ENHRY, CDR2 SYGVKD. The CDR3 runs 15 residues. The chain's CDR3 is CAALDQGTGSDTQYF. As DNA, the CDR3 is TGTGCCGCTCTCGACCAGGGGACGGGGTCAGATACGCAGTATTTT.

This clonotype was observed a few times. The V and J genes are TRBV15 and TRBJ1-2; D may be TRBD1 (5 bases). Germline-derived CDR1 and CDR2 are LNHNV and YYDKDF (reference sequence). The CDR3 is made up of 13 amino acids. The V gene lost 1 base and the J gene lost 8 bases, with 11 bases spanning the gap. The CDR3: CATSRVGGQGYTF. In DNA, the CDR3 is TGTGCCACCAGCAGAGTTGGGGGTCAGGGCTACACCTTC.

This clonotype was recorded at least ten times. The CDR3 DNA is TGTGCCACCAGCAGGGGGGAGTGGACCCAGTACTTC. This gives the protein CATSRGEWTQYF. The chain uses TRBV15 and TRBJ2-5, with D possibly called TRBD1 or TRBD2 (5 bases each). The V gene lost 3 bases and the J gene lost 7 bases, with 9 bases spanning the gap. The CDR3 length is 12 residues. The germline gives CDR1 LNHNV, CDR2 YYDKDF (reference sequence).

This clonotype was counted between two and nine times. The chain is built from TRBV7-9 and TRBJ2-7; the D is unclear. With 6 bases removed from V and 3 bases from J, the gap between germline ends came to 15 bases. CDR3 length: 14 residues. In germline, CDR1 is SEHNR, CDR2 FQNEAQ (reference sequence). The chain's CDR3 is CASRRQDLDYEQYF. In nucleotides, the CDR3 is TGTGCCAGCAGGCGGCAGGACCTTGACTACGAGCAGTACTTC. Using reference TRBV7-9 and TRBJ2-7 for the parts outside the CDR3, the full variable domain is DTGVSQNPRHKITKRGQNVTFRCDPISEHNRLYWYRQTLGQGPEFLTYFQNEAQLEKSRLLSDRFSAERPKGSFSTLEIQRTEQGDSAMYLCASRRQDLDYEQYFGPGTRLTVT.

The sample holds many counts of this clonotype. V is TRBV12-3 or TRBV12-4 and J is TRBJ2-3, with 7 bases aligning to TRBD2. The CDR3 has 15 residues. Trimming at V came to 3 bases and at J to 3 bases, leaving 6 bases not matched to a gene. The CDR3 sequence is CASSFGEGVTDTQYF. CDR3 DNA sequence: TGTGCCAGCAGTTTTGGGGAGGGCGTAACAGATACGCAGTATTTT.

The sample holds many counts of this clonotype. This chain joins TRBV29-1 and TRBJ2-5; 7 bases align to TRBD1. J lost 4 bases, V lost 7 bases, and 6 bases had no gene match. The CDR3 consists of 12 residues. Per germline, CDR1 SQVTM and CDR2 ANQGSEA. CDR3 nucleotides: TGCAGCGGGGGTAACAGGGGAGAGACCCAGTACTTC. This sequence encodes CSGGNRGETQYF. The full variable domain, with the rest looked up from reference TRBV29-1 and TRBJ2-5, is SAVISQKPSRDICQRGTSLTIQCQVDSQVTMMFWYRQQPGQSLTLIATANQGSEATYESGFVIDKFPISRPNLTFSTLTVSNMSPEDSSIYLCSGGNRGETQYFGPGTRLLVL.

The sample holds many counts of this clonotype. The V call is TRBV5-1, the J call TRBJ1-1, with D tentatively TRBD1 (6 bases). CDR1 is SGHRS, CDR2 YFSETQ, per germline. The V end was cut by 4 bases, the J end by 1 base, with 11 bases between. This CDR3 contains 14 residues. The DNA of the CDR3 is TGCGCCAGCAGCGAGATGACAGGGAACACTGAAGCTTTCTTT. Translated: CASSEMTGNTEAFF.

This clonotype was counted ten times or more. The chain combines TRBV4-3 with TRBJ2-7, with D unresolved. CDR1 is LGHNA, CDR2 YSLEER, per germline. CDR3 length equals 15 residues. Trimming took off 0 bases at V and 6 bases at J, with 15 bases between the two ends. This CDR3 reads CASSQEMAIYGEQYF. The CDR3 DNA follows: TGCGCCAGCAGCCAAGAAATGGCTATTTACGGCGAGCAGTACTTC.

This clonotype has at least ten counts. The CDR3 DNA is TGTGCCAGCTCACCACCAATGGGGAGCGGGAGAAATAACAATGAGCAGTTCTTC. Protein: CASSPPMGSGRNNNEQFF. This chain links TRBV18 with TRBJ2-1; TRBD2 matches at 8 bases. With 0 bases clipped from V and 5 bases from J, the junction kept 12 bases outside the gene matches. The CDR3 runs to 18 residues. CDR1 and CDR2 (germline): KGHSH, LQKENI.

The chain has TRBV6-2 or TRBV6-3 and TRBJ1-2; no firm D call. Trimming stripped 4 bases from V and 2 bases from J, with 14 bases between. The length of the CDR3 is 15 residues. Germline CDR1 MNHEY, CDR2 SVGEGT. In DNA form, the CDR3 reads TGTGCCAGCAGTTCGCCGGCCTCGGGGAACTATGGCTACACCTTC. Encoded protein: CASSSPASGNYGYTF.

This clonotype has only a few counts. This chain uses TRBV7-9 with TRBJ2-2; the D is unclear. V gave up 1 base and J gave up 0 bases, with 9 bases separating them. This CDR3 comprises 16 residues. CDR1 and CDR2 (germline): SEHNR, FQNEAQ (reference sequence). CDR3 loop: CASSLDFGANTGELFF. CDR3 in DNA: TGTGCCAGCAGCTTAGATTTCGGAGCGAACACCGGGGAGCTGTTTTTT.